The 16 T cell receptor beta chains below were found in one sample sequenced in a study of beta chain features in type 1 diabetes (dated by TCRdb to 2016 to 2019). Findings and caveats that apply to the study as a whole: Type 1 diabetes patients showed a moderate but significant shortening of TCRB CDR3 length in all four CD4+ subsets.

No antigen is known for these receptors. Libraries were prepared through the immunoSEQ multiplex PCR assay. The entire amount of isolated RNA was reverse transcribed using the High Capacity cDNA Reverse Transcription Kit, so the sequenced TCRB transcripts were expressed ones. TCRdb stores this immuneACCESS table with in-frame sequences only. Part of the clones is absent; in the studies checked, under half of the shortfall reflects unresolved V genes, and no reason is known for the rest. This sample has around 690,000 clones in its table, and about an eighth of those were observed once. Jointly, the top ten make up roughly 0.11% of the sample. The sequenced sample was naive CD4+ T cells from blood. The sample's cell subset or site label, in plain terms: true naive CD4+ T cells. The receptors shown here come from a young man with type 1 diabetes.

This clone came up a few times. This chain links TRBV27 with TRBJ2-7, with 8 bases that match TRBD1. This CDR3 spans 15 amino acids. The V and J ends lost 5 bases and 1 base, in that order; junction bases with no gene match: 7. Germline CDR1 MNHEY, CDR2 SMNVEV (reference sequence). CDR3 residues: CASSSRQGSSYEQYF. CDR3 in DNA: TGTGCCAGCAGTAGTCGACAGGGGAGTTCCTACGAGCAGTACTTC.

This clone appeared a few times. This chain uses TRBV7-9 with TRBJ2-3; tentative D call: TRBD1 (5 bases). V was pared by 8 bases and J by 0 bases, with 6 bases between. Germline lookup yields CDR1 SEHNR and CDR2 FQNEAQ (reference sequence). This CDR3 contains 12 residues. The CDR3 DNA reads TGTGCCAGCGACAGAAGCACAGATACGCAGTATTTT. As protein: CASDRSTDTQYF.

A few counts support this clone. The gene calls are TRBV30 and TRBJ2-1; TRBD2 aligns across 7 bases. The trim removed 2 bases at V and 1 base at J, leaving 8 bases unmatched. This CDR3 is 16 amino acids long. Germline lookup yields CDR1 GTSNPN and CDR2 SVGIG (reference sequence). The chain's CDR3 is CAWSLDSGPSYNEQFF. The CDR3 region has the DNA TGTGCCTGGAGTCTAGATAGCGGGCCTTCCTACAATGAGCAGTTCTTC.

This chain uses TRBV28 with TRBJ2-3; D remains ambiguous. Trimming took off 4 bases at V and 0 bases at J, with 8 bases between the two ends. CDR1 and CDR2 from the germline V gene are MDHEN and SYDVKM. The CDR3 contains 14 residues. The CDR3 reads CASSYGASTDTQYF. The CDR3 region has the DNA TGTGCCAGCAGTTATGGAGCGAGCACAGATACGCAGTATTTT.

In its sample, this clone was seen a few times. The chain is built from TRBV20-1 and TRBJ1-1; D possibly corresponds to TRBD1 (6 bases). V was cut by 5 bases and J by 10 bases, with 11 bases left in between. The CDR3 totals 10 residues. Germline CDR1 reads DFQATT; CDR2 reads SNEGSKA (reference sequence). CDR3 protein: CSAGGPRAFF. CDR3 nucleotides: TGCAGTGCTGGGGGGCCTCGAGCTTTCTTT.

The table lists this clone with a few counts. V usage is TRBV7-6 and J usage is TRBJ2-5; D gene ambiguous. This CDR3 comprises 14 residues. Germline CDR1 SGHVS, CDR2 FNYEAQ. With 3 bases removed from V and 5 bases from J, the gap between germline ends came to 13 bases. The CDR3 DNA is TGTGCCAGCAGCTTTAGTGGGGTAGGGGAGACCCAGTACTTC. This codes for CASSFSGVGETQYF.

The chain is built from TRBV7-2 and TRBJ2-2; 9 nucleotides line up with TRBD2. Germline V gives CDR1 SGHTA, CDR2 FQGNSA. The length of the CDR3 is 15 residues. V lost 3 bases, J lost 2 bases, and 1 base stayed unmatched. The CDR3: CASSLTSGNTGELFF. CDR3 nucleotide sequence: TGTGCCAGCAGCTTGACTAGCGGAAACACCGGGGAGCTGTTTTTT.

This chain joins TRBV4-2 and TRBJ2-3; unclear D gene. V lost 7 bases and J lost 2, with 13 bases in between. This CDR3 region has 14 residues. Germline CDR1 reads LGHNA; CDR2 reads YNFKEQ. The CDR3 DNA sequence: TGTGCCAGCACCGCCCTGGACCACACAGATACGCAGTATTTT. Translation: CASTALDHTDTQYF.

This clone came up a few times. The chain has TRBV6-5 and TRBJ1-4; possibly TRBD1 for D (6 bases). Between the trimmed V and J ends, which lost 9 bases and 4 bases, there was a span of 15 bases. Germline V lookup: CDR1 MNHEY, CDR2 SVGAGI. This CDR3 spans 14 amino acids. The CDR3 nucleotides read TGTGCCAGTAAACGGGGGCTCGTTAATGAAAAACTGTTTTTT. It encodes CASKRGLVNEKLFF.

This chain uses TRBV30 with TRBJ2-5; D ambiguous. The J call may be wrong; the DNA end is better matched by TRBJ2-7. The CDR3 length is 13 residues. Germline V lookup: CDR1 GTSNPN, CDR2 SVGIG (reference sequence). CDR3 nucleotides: TGTGCCTGGAGTGGGAACGGACCCTACGAGCAGTACTTC. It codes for CAWSGNGPYEQYF.

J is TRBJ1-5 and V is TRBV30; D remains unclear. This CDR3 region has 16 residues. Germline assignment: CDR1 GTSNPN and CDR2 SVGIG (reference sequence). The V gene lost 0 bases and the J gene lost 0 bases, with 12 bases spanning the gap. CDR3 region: CAWSVRGGHSNQPQHF. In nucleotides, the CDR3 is TGTGCCTGGAGTGTACGGGGAGGGCATAGCAATCAGCCCCAGCATTTT.

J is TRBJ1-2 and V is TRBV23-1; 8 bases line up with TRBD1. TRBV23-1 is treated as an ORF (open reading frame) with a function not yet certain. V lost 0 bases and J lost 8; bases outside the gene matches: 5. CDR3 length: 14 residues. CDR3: CASSQSGDRRGYTF. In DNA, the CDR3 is TGCGCCAGCAGTCAATCCGGGGACAGGCGGGGCTACACCTTC.

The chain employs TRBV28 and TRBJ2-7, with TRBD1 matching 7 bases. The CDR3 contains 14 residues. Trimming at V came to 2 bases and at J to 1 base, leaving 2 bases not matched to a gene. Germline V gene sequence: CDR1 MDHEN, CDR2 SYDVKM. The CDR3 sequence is CASSLPGQSYEQYF. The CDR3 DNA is TGTGCCAGCAGTTTACCGGGACAGTCCTACGAGCAGTACTTC. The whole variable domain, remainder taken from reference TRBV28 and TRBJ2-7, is DVKVTQSSRYLVKRTGEKVFLECVQDMDHENMFWYRQDPGLGLRLIYFSYDVKMKEKGDIPEGYSVSREKKERFSLILESASTNQTSMYLCASSLPGQSYEQYFGPGTRLTVT.

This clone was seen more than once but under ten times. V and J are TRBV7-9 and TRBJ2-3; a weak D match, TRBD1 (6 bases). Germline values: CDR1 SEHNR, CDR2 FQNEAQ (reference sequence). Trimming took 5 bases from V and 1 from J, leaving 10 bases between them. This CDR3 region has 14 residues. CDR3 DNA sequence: TGTGCCAGCAGCATCCGACAGGGCACAGATACGCAGTATTTT. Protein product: CASSIRQGTDTQYF. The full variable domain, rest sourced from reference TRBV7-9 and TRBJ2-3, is DTGVSQNPRHKITKRGQNVTFRCDPISEHNRLYWYRQTLGQGPEFLTYFQNEAQLEKSRLLSDRFSAERPKGSFSTLEIQRTEQGDSAMYLCASSIRQGTDTQYFGPGTRLTVL.

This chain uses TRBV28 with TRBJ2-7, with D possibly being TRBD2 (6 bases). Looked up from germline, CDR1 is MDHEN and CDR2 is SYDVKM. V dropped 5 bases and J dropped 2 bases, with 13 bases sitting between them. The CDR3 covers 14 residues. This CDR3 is CASSPGGVPYEQYF. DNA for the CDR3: TGTGCCAGCAGTCCCGGCGGGGTTCCCTACGAGCAGTACTTC.

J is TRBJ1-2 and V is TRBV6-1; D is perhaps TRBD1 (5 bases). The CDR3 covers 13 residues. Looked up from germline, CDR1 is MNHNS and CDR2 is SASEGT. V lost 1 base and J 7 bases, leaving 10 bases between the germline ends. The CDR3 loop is CASSEEGYSGYTF. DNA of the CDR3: TGTGCCAGCAGTGAAGAGGGGTATAGTGGCTACACCTTC.